This TCR beta chain was observed in a study of human T cells and chemical hapten exposure (dated by TCRdb to the early 2020s). A note on the overall study: For sensitization, 2% DPC in acetone was applied to a roughly 2 cm by roughly 2 cm area of upper inner arm skin. Throughout the study period of 20 to 30 weeks, patients also received therapeutic DPC doses to the scalp every week. Patch testing was done on the upper back using Finn chambers containing 0.01% DPC, and results were scored after 6 days according to International Contact Dermatitis Research Group standards. Twenty-nine alopecia patients gave blood for TCR sequencing at one to four time points (pre-sensitization, 2, 6 and 24 weeks). Patient blood was sampled pre-sensitization (week 0) and at 2, 6 and about 24 weeks after DPC sensitization. Most of the patients in the cohort were female, and the cohort covered alopecia areata with under or over 50% scalp involvement, alopecia totalis and alopecia universalis. Libraries were pooled for sequencing, and variation in per-sample TCR yields was attributed mainly to small differences in library volumes within the pool. In alopecia patients, the study followed how the peripheral blood TCR repertoire changed in vivo over primary and secondary sensitization to diphenylcyclopropenone (DPC), a hapten.

This clonotype was counted only a few times. It lacks a known antigen. No much larger clone is present one base from it, and per-base qualities are unavailable. General conclusions and limits of the study: The number of TCRs above 1 in 1000 frequency did not change with DPC sensitization; there was no evidence of global repertoire structure alterations. Compared with pre-sensitization or healthy control sets, expanded TCRs formed significantly more large CDR3 similarity clusters, which is consistent with antigen-driven responses. All patients had alopecia, a presumed autoimmune disease, so their immune response might differ from that of healthy individuals. After repeated subsampling, the strength of the expansion versus patch-test correlation and the threshold at which it became significant changed. Patch test score was positively correlated with the number of PT1 expanded TCRs, with significance at thresholds 8, 16 and 32 but not at 4.

The CDR3 has 15 amino acids, counting the end cysteine and phenylalanine. Only CDR3 DNA is held: 45 bases, read in frame from base 1. Compared with germline, V lacks 2 bases and J lacks 5 bases; bases without a gene match: 8. The germline V gene yields SGHTA for CDR1 and FQGNSA for CDR2. In the paper's terms, the time point label means: pre-sensitization, week 0. The label giving this sample's treatment or condition can be read as: therapeutic diphenylcyclopropenone sensitization with weekly scalp DPC. At every patch-test visit, the blood draw took place before the patch test was put on. To be eligible, patients had to be aged 18 to 70, diagnosed with alopecia and judged suitable for DPC therapy, while pregnant patients were excluded. Total RNA was extracted from unfractionated whole blood collected in Tempus Blood RNA tubes. Library method: RACE. The sample was run on a NextSeq 500. During library preparation, unique molecular identifiers were attached to individual cDNA molecules so that TCRs could be counted quantitatively and reproducibly. Both TCR alpha and TCR beta chains were sequenced from each blood RNA sample. On the authors' methods: Samples had a median of approximately 93,000 TCRs, with a range from roughly 20,000 to 690,600. The Decombinator software suite was used to annotate V, J and CDR3 in the TCR reads. To make PS versus PT1 abundance plots, every sample was subsampled to the same number of TCRs (28,000). Expanded TCRs were defined as absent before sensitization and observed at least eight times at the 2-week time point. Using fastp at Q25 and MiXCR, TCRdb reprocessed the public reads and kept productive beta chains. CDR3 protein duplicates are merged, each entry listing the most common genes and DNA. The V and J calls here are based on TCRdb, not the publication. The table for this sample lists about 80,000 distinct CDR3 sequences; roughly 15% of them were counted only once. 4% to 6% of the sample is taken by the ten largest.

This sample comprised whole blood, obtained in connection with sensitization to the hapten diphenylcyclopropenone (DPC). The sequence was collected from a woman aged 45-60 years with alopecia areata. Some clones in this sample may be carry-over from other donors' samples. This chain joins TRBV7-2 to TRBJ2-5; 7 middle bases align to TRBD2. The nucleotide sequence reads as follows: TGTGCCAGCAGCTTACAGCGGGACCGTACCGAGACCCAGTACTTC. It translates to CASSLQRDRTETQYF.